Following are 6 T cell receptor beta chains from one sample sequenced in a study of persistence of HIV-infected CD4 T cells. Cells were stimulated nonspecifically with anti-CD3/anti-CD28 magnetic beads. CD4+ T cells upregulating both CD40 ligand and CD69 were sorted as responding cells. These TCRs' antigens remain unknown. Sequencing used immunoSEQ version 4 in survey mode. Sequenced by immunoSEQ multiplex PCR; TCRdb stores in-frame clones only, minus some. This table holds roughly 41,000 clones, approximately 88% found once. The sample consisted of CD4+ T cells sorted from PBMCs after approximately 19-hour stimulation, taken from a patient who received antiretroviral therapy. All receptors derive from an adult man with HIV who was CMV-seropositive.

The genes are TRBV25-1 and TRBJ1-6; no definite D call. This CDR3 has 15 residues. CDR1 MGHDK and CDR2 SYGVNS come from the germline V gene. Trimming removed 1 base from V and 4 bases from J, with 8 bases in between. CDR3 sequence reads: CASSEWNTYNSPLHF. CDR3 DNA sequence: TGTGCCAGCAGTGAATGGAACACTTATAATTCACCCCTCCACTTT.

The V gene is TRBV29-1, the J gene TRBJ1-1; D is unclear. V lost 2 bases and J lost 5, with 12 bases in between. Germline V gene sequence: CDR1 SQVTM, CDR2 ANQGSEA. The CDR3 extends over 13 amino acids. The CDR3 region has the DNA TGCAGCGTTGAATATCTTGAGGGAACTGAAGCTTTCTTT. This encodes CSVEYLEGTEAFF. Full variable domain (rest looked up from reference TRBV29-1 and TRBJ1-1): SAVISQKPSRDICQRGTSLTIQCQVDSQVTMMFWYRQQPGQSLTLIATANQGSEATYESGFVIDKFPISRPNLTFSTLTVSNMSPEDSSIYLCSVEYLEGTEAFFGQGTRLTVV.

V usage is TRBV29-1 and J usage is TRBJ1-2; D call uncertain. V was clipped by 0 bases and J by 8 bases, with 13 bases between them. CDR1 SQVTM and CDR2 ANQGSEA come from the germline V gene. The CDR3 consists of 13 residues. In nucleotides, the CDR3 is TGCAGCGTTGAAGATTCTGGAACGTGGGGCTACACCTTC. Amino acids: CSVEDSGTWGYTF.

CDR3 coding DNA: TGTGCCAGCAGCGCCGATCTGGACCACTACTCTGGAAACACCATATATTTT. It is translated as CASSADLDHYSGNTIYF. The chain couples TRBV9 to TRBJ1-3; D remains unclear. V gave up 3 bases and J gave up 0 bases, with 16 bases separating them. CDR1 and CDR2 (germline): SGDLS, YYNGEE. The CDR3 extends over 17 amino acids.

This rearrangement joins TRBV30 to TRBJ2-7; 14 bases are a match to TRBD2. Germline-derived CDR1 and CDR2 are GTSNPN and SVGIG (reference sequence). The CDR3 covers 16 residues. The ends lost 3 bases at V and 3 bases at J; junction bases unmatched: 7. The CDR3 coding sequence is TGTGCCTGGAGAACGGGACTAGCGGGAGCGAGCTACGAGCAGTACTTC. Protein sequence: CAWRTGLAGASYEQYF.

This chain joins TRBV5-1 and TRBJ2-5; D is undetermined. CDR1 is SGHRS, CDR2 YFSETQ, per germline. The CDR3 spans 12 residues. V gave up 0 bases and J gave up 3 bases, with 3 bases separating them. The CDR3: CASSLAKETQYF. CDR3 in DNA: TGCGCCAGCAGCTTGGCAAAAGAGACCCAGTACTTC.